This T cell receptor beta chain appears in the sequencing data of a study of T-cell reconstitution after alpha-beta-depleted transplantation in children. Library preparation (for TCRbeta) was performed with unique molecular identifiers. TCRdb re-derived calls from the PCR reads in MiXCR, one entry per CDR3 protein. This sample yields 200,000 to 250,000 distinct CDR3 sequences, of which 20% to 30% are seen a single time; about 5% belongs to the top ten. This clonotype was seen only a few times. Its antigen is as yet unknown. Overall study results and limits: By one year post-transplant, T-cell counts and diversity largely arose from T cells that were newly produced. As was reported, about two months after transplant, alpha-beta T cells came from several hundred expanded graft clones. Several patients had high TCRbeta diversity at day 60; it came from surviving recipient T cells and thymic progenitors.

The source material was PBMCs, mostly from graft donor cells, sampled 360 days after TCRalphabeta/CD19-depleted stem cell transplant. This TCR came from a female patient aged 2 to 10 who had a stem cell transplant for congenital amegakaryocytic thrombocytopenia, so the T cells may come from the graft donor.

The chain's CDR3 is CASSLLNSGANVLTF. For the CDR3, the DNA is TGTGCCAGCAGTTTGTTGAACTCTGGGGCCAACGTCCTGACTTTC. J is TRBJ2-6 and V is TRBV12-3 or TRBV12-4; no firm D call. With 3 bases removed from V and 0 bases from J, the gap between germline ends came to 6 bases. The CDR3 has 15 residues.